One and the same sample provided the 14 T cell receptor beta chains below, sequenced in a study of blood T cell repertoires in COVID-19. Clones were read by immunoSEQ multiplex PCR, and TCRdb kept only the in-frame ones, dropping some. The table has roughly 20,000 clones, nearly 90% seen once. The sample taken for sequencing was peripheral blood. The receptors were gathered from a middle-aged man with active COVID-19.

The CDR3 DNA follows: TGTGCCAGTAGTATTAGTGCTAGCGGGAGTCATACAGATACGCAGTATTTT. This encodes CASSISASGSHTDTQYF. This chain links TRBV19 with TRBJ2-3; 10 bases align to TRBD2. Germline CDR1 and CDR2: LNHDA and SQIVND (reference sequence). After removal of 3 bases from V and 3 bases from J, the junction contained 9 bases not matched to a gene. CDR3 length: 17 amino acids.

The chain is built from TRBV11-2 and TRBJ2-3; TRBD2 might be the D (6 bases). CDR3 length: 17 residues. From germline, CDR1 is SGHAT and CDR2 FQNNGV. V lost 0 bases and J lost 4, with 17 bases in between. The CDR3 region is CASSLDSGGMVADTQYF. The CDR3 nucleotides read TGTGCCAGCAGCTTAGATAGTGGCGGGATGGTAGCAGATACGCAGTATTTT.

The chain recombines TRBV7-2 with TRBJ2-6; 10 positions agree with TRBD2. Trimming removed 4 bases from V and 2 bases from J; junction bases left unmatched: 8. Germline CDR1 is SGHTA and CDR2 is FQGNSA. The CDR3 contains 18 residues. This CDR3 reads CASSSRSGRRTGANVLTF. In nucleotides, the CDR3 is TGTGCCAGCAGCTCTCGTAGCGGGAGGAGGACTGGGGCCAACGTCCTGACTTTC.

This chain connects TRBV24-1 to TRBJ2-1; D is unresolved. V gave up 10 bases and J gave up 8 bases, with 11 bases separating them. Germline V lookup: CDR1 KGHDR, CDR2 SFDVKD. The CDR3 covers 11 residues. CDR3 nucleotides: TGTGCCACTCCCTCTAGGTATGAGCAGTTCTTC. This sequence encodes CATPSRYEQFF.

V usage is TRBV6-2 or TRBV6-3 and J usage is TRBJ2-7, with D maybe TRBD1 (5 bases). Germline V gene sequence: CDR1 MNHEY, CDR2 SVGEGT. With 2 bases removed from V and 4 bases from J, the gap between germline ends came to 18 bases. The CDR3 extends over 16 amino acids. The CDR3 region is CASSYLTVRTSYEQYF. The CDR3, as DNA: TGTGCCAGCAGTTACCTGACAGTTCGAACTTCTTACGAGCAGTACTTC.

The V and J genes are TRBV29-1 and TRBJ2-2, with 9 bases fitting TRBD2. Trimming at V came to 5 bases and at J to 7 bases, leaving 8 bases not matched to a gene. Germline values: CDR1 SQVTM, CDR2 ANQGSEA. CDR3 length: 14 residues. The CDR3 is CSVYPSGTGGELFF. The CDR3 nucleotides read TGCAGCGTTTACCCTAGCGGGACTGGCGGGGAGCTGTTTTTT.

The table lists this clone with a few counts. This chain joins TRBV19 and TRBJ2-7; 7 bases map to TRBD1. V dropped 5 bases and J dropped 3; count of bases not matched to a gene: 7. CDR1 is LNHDA and CDR2 is SQIVND in the germline V gene (reference sequence). This CDR3 spans 14 amino acids. The CDR3 loop is CASSVPGQSYEQYF. CDR3 nucleotides: TGTGCCAGTAGTGTCCCGGGACAGAGCTACGAGCAGTACTTC. Using reference TRBV19 and TRBJ2-7 for the parts outside the CDR3, the full variable domain is DGGITQSPKYLFRKEGQNVTLSCEQNLNHDAMYWYRQDPGQGLRLIYYSQIVNDFQKGDIAEGYSVSREKKESFPLTVTSAQKNPTAFYLCASSVPGQSYEQYFGPGTRLTVT.

This chain uses TRBV11-2 with TRBJ2-3, with 10 bases lining up with TRBD2. Germline CDR1 and CDR2: SGHAT and FQNNGV. The CDR3 has 15 amino acids. The J segment lost 5 bases and the V segment lost 3 bases, leaving 5 bases of the junction unmatched. The CDR3 DNA follows: TGTGCCAGCAGCTTTGAGCCTAGCGGGGGAGATACGCAGTATTTT. It yields the protein CASSFEPSGGDTQYF.

V is TRBV19 and J is TRBJ1-1; 7 bases line up with TRBD1. The CDR3 has 14 amino acids. The V gene end was trimmed by 5 bases and the J gene end by 1 base; junction bases not matched to a gene: 4. Germline CDR1 and CDR2: LNHDA and SQIVND (reference sequence). CDR3 in amino acids: CASSPRTGNTEAFF. CDR3 nucleotide sequence: TGTGCCAGTAGTCCCCGGACAGGGAACACTGAAGCTTTCTTT.

This clone showed up just a few times. The V gene is TRBV4-2, the J gene TRBJ2-7, with 10 bases aligning to TRBD1. The CDR3 length is 16 residues. CDR1 is LGHNA, CDR2 YNFKEQ, per germline. V lost 1 base, J lost 6 bases, and 9 bases stayed unmatched. The CDR3 sequence: CASSQGPGQGVGEQYF. The CDR3 DNA follows: TGTGCCAGCAGCCAAGGCCCCGGACAGGGGGTTGGCGAGCAGTACTTC.

This chain links TRBV4-1 with TRBJ1-1; no firm D call. V lost 0 bases to trimming and J lost 0 bases, with 8 bases between them. The germline CDR1 and CDR2 sequences are MGHRA and YSYEKL. The CDR3 extends over 15 amino acids. The CDR3 DNA is TGCGCCAGCAGCCAAGATCCCCTAATGAACACTGAAGCTTTCTTT. It yields the protein CASSQDPLMNTEAFF.

The rearrangement joins TRBV5-6 to TRBJ2-1; TRBD2 is a possible D gene (6 bases). V lost 0 bases, J lost 8 bases, and 9 bases lay in between. The CDR3 runs to 13 residues. Per the germline V gene, CDR1 is SGHDT and CDR2 is YYEEEE. As DNA, the CDR3 is TGTGCCAGCAGCTTGGACGGGGGAGATGAGCAGTTCTTC. Translation: CASSLDGGDEQFF. The full variable domain, in which reference TRBV5-6 and TRBJ2-1 provide the parts outside the CDR3, is DAGVTQSPTHLIKTRGQQVTLRCSPKSGHDTVSWYQQALGQGPQFIFQYYEEEERQRGNFPDRFSGHQFPNYSSELNVNALLLGDSALYLCASSLDGGDEQFFGPGTRLTVL.

This clone was observed once. This chain uses TRBV5-6 with TRBJ1-1, with a possible D match to TRBD1 (5 bases). The germline V gene has CDR1 SGHDT and CDR2 YYEEEE. Deletions cut 3 bases from V and 1 base from J, with 10 bases between. This CDR3 comprises 14 residues. This chain's CDR3 is CASSSGTQNTEAFF. The CDR3 nucleotides are TGTGCCAGCAGCTCCGGGACTCAGAACACTGAAGCTTTCTTT.

V usage is TRBV29-1 and J usage is TRBJ1-1; 10 bases map to TRBD1. Trimming removed 6 bases from V and 10 bases from J; junction bases left unmatched: 2. The CDR3 contains 10 residues. The germline gives CDR1 SQVTM, CDR2 ANQGSEA. CDR3 protein: CSVGDRGAFF. The CDR3 region has the DNA TGCAGCGTGGGGGACAGGGGAGCTTTCTTT.